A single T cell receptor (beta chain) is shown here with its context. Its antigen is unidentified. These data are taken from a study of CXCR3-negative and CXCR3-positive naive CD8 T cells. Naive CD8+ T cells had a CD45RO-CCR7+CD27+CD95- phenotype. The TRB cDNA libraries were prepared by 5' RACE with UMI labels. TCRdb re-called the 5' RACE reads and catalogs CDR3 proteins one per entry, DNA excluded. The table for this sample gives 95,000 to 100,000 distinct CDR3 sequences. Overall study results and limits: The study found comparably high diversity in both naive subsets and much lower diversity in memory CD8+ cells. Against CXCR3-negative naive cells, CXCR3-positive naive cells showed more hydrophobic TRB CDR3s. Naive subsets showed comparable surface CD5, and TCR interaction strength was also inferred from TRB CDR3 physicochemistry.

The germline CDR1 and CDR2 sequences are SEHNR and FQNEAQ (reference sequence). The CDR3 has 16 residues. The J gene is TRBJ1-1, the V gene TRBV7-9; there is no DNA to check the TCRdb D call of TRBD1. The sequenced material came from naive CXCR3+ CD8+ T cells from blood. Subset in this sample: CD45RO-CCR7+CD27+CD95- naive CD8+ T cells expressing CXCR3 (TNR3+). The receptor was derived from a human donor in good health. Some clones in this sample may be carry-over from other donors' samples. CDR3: CASSPRTGTMNTEAFF.